This T cell receptor beta chain was documented in a study of T cells after yellow fever vaccination. Whole-study findings and limits: The booster saw the reappearance of most primary-vaccination clones (about 95% CD4, about 90% CD8). The bulk population could contribute abundant contaminating clonotypes to FACS-sorted repertoires.

This clonotype was counted at least ten times. No antigen is known for it. The TCR cDNA carried a universal primer site and UMIs from 5'RACE template switching. TCRdb re-called the 5' RACE reads with MiXCR, one entry per CDR3 protein. The repertoire holds about 180,000 distinct CDR3 sequences, with approximately 6.2% as singletons. The CDR3 sequence is 18 residues long. V was shortened by 2 bases and J by 0 bases, with 16 bases between the two germline ends. The germline V gene has CDR1 MNHEY and CDR2 SVGEGT. The receptor was isolated from a man between 18 and 29 years old who received the YFV17D yellow fever vaccine. The chain recombines TRBV6-2 or TRBV6-3 with TRBJ1-4; tentative D call: TRBD1 (5 bases). Here the sequenced sample was CD4+ T cells sorted from PBMCs, taken on the day of the first yellow fever vaccination. The CDR3 spells CASSYAFGETATNEKLFF. CDR3 nucleotides: TGTGCCAGCAGTTACGCCTTCGGAGAGACAGCAACTAATGAAAAACTGTTTTTT.